The 18 T cell receptor beta chains reported below all come from one sample, sequenced in a study of spatial heterogeneity in lung cancer. Their recognized antigens are unknown. TCRdb itself ran the 5' RACE reads through MiXCR, one entry per CDR3 protein. The sample lists about 3,400 distinct CDR3 sequences; roughly 6.2% were seen once. Study findings and constraints: One measure, the expanded intratumoral alpha and beta TCR count, tracked tumor mutation counts.

As for time point: sample taken at primary tumor resection. The material sequenced was lung tumor tissue, taken at surgery. Every receptor here comes from a female donor with early-stage non-small cell lung cancer.

In its sample, this clonotype is medium-sized. The chain links TRBV28 to TRBJ2-3; TRBD1 might be the D (6 bases). Germline loops: CDR1 MDHEN, CDR2 SYDVKM. V was pared by 2 bases and J by 11 bases, with 20 bases between. This CDR3 region has 15 residues. This chain's CDR3 is CASSLGAMDSSMQYF. The CDR3 region has the DNA TGTGCCAGCAGTTTAGGGGCCATGGACAGTTCGATGCAGTATTTT.

This clonotype is deemed medium-sized. The rearrangement links TRBV28 to TRBJ2-5; perhaps D is TRBD1 or TRBD2 (5 bases each). Trimming took 3 bases from V and 0 from J, leaving 35 bases between them. This CDR3 has 23 amino acids. In germline, CDR1 is MDHEN, CDR2 SYDVKM. The CDR3 region has the DNA TGTGCCAGCAGTTTTGTTCCCAGTTTGTCCTCGGGACGGCGAATAGGCCACCAAGAGACCCAGTACTTC. Translating it yields CASSFVPSLSSGRRIGHQETQYF.

Ten or more counts support this clonotype. The chain links TRBV10-3 to TRBJ2-3; no definite D call. The CDR3 covers 14 residues. V was trimmed by 1 base and J by 1 base, leaving 6 bases between them. From germline, CDR1 is ENHRY and CDR2 SYGVKD. In DNA form, the CDR3 reads TGTGCCATCAGTGAGTGGTGGGGCACAGATACGCAGTATTTT. This encodes CAISEWWGTDTQYF.

The sample holds many counts of this clonotype. V is TRBV3-1 and J is TRBJ2-2; D uncertain. The germline V gene has CDR1 LGHDT and CDR2 YNNKEL (reference sequence). This CDR3 contains 17 residues. V gave up 1 base and J gave up 0 bases, with 12 bases separating them. The DNA of the CDR3 is TGTGCCAGCAGCCAAGGGAACCTAGACGCGAACACCGGGGAGCTGTTTTTT. Its protein product is CASSQGNLDANTGELFF. The full variable domain, in which reference TRBV3-1 and TRBJ2-2 provide the parts outside the CDR3, is DTAVSQTPKYLVTQMGNDKSIKCEQNLGHDTMYWYKQDSKKFLKIMFSYNNKELIINETVPNRFSPKSPDKAHLNLHINSLELGDSAVYFCASSQGNLDANTGELFFGEGSRLTVL.

This clonotype is medium-sized. The junction shows a germline mismatch at one end, possibly a read error. The chain couples TRBV18 to TRBJ2-1; no clear D gene. Looked up from germline, CDR1 is KGHSH and CDR2 is LQKENI. The CDR3 has 12 residues. This CDR3 reads CASSPLDGEQFF. The CDR3 DNA reads as TGTGCCAGCTCGCCACTTGACGGTGAGCAGTTCTTC.

In this sample, this clonotype is medium-sized. This rearrangement joins TRBV4-3 to TRBJ1-1, with D perhaps matching TRBD1 (5 bases). The V gene's germline CDR1 is LGHNA and CDR2 YSLEER. The CDR3 extends over 13 amino acids. The V gene lost 4 bases and the J gene lost 3 bases, with 9 bases spanning the gap. This CDR3 reads CASSLKGHTEAFF. In DNA, the CDR3 is TGCGCCAGCAGCCTTAAGGGGCACACTGAAGCTTTCTTT.

This clonotype was observed a few times. This chain connects TRBV7-2 to TRBJ1-5; no reliable D call. The CDR3 covers 13 residues. Germline assignment: CDR1 SGHTA and CDR2 FQGNSA. Deletions cut 4 bases from V and 10 bases from J, with 14 bases between. As DNA, the CDR3 is TGTGCCAGCAGCTCACGCGAGTCTTTCCCCCAGCATTTT. Encoded protein: CASSSRESFPQHF.

This clonotype is medium-sized by share. CDR3 sequence: CASTPRRAGELFF. In DNA form, the CDR3 reads TGTGCCAGCACCCCCCGCCGAGCCGGGGAGCTGTTTTTT. The chain combines TRBV7-7 with TRBJ2-2; D gene uncertain. There are 13 residues in the CDR3. V was shortened by 7 bases and J by 6 bases, with 12 bases between the two germline ends. The germline gives CDR1 SSHAT, CDR2 FNYEAQ (reference sequence). Looking up the rest from reference TRBV7-7 and TRBJ2-2 gives the full variable domain: GAGVSQSPRYKVTKRGQDVTLRCDPISSHATLYWYQQALGQGPEFLTYFNYEAQPDKSGLPSDRFSAERPEGSISTLTIQRTEQRDSAMYRCASTPRRAGELFFGEGSRLTVL.

By share of the sample, this clonotype is medium-sized. The chain recombines TRBV12-3 or TRBV12-4 with TRBJ2-1, with 11 bases lining up with TRBD1. This CDR3 is 16 amino acids long. The J segment lost 9 bases and the V segment lost 6 bases, leaving 13 bases of the junction unmatched. The CDR3, as DNA: TGTGCCAGCAGCCTTACCGAGGACAGGGGGCGGCGTGAGCAGTTCTTC. Amino acid sequence: CASSLTEDRGRREQFF.

This sequence joins TRBV12-3 or TRBV12-4 and TRBJ2-5; 10 bases map to TRBD2. After removal of 3 bases from V and 4 bases from J, the junction contained 5 bases not matched to a gene. The CDR3 is 15 amino acids. CDR3 sequence (DNA): TGTGCCAGCAGTTTGGTTAGCGGGAGGCTAGAGACCCAGTACTTC. Its translation: CASSLVSGRLETQYF.

This clonotype is labeled medium-sized. The gene calls are TRBV30 and TRBJ2-1; no clear D gene. CDR1 and CDR2 from the germline V gene are GTSNPN and SVGIG (reference sequence). The CDR3 consists of 15 residues. Trimming left V 0 bases short and J 0 bases short, with 9 bases between. This CDR3 is CAWSVLRYSYNEQFF. Written as DNA, the CDR3 is TGTGCCTGGAGTGTACTCCGTTACTCCTACAATGAGCAGTTCTTC.

This clonotype is medium-sized within its sample. The chain uses TRBV6-5 and TRBJ2-1; no reliable D call. The CDR3 covers 15 residues. CDR1 MNHEY and CDR2 SVGAGI come from the germline V gene. The V end lost 6 bases, the J end lost 2 bases, and 14 bases lay between the germline ends. DNA of the CDR3: TGTGCCAGCAGAGAGACCACCAACCCCTACAATGAGCAGTTCTTC. The encoded protein is CASRETTNPYNEQFF.

The V and J genes are TRBV20-1 and TRBJ2-3; a possible D gene is TRBD2 (6 bases). CDR1 DFQATT and CDR2 SNEGSKA come from the germline V gene (reference sequence). Trimming left V 5 bases short and J 1 base short, with 16 bases between. The CDR3 covers 15 residues. The CDR3 reads CSAGGREFGTDTQYF. CDR3 nucleotide sequence: TGCAGTGCTGGGGGACGGGAGTTCGGCACAGATACGCAGTATTTT.

This clonotype is classed as medium-sized. The rearrangement joins TRBV20-1 to TRBJ2-7; D tentatively fits TRBD1 or TRBD2 (5 bases each). Trimming took off 4 bases at V and 2 bases at J, with 12 bases between the two ends. Germline loops: CDR1 DFQATT, CDR2 SNEGSKA (reference sequence). The CDR3 runs 13 residues. The CDR3: CSANRDRTYEQYV. The CDR3, as DNA: TGCAGTGCTAACCGGGACCGGACCTACGAGCAGTACGTC.

This clonotype was detected ten times or more. The chain employs TRBV7-6 and TRBJ1-6; a possible D gene is TRBD1 (6 bases). The V end lost 5 bases, the J end lost 9 bases, and 14 bases lay between the germline ends. The V gene's germline CDR1 is SGHVS and CDR2 FNYEAQ. This CDR3 is 14 amino acids long. The CDR3 sequence is CASSPGQPTSPLHF. CDR3 DNA sequence: TGTGCCAGCAGCCCAGGACAGCCGACTTCACCCCTCCACTTT.

This clonotype is termed medium-sized. The chain recombines TRBV2 with TRBJ1-2; D is perhaps TRBD1 (6 bases). With 3 bases removed from V and 5 bases from J, the gap between germline ends came to 10 bases. CDR1 and CDR2 (germline): SNHLY, FYNNEI. CDR3 size: 13 residues. The CDR3 DNA is TGTGCCAGCAGTGACAGGGGATTGTATGGCTACACCTTC. This translates into CASSDRGLYGYTF.

By share, this clonotype ranks as medium-sized. The gene calls are TRBV20-1 and TRBJ1-3, with D hard to call. CDR1 DFQATT and CDR2 SNEGSKA come from the germline V gene (reference sequence). Trimming removed 2 bases from V and 2 bases from J, with 10 bases in between. CDR3 length: 14 amino acids. The CDR3 reads CSARRPGPGNTIYF. The DNA for the CDR3 is TGCAGTGCTAGACGGCCGGGCCCTGGAAACACCATATATTTT.

V is TRBV6-5 and J is TRBJ1-1; no firm D call. Trimming took 9 bases from V and 5 from J, leaving 16 bases between them. Germline CDR1 reads MNHEY; CDR2 reads SVGAGI. The CDR3 consists of 13 residues. The CDR3 sequence is CASFRDRGTEAFF. The CDR3 DNA is TGTGCCAGTTTCCGGGATAGAGGGACTGAAGCTTTCTTT.